This T cell receptor (beta chain) is drawn from a study of blood T cell repertoires in COVID-19. Study context: Cohort 3 donors counted as recovered after two negative PCRs, clearance, or resolved symptoms. T cells, B-cell-depleted T cells, or PBMCs provided the cDNA or gDNA that served as material.

Sequencing was performed with immunoSEQ multiplex PCR; in TCRdb, only in-frame clones are kept and a portion is missing. The table has 200,000 or so clones, roughly 84% seen once. This CDR3 comprises 15 residues. Trimming pared 5 bases from V and 1 base from J, leaving 12 bases between. Germline V gives CDR1 ENHRY, CDR2 SYGVKD. V usage is TRBV10-3 and J usage is TRBJ1-3, with D perhaps TRBD1 (6 bases). The sample taken for sequencing was PBMCs or T cells enriched from blood (not recorded which). This TCR came from a man aged 25 to 40 in a cohort exposed to, infected with or recovered from COVID-19 (not recorded which). The CDR3 here is CAISSPGVSGNTIYF. The CDR3 bases are TGTGCCATCAGTTCCCCAGGGGTATCTGGAAACACCATATATTTT.